These T cell receptor beta chains were read from a single sample in a study of OX40 agonist ivuxolimab in advanced cancers. Method: immunoSEQ multiplex PCR; TCRdb's copy keeps in-frame clones and lacks some. The table records around 30,000 clones, 75% to 90% of them present only once. Source: CD4+ or CD8+ T cells sorted from blood, taken in a trial of the OX40 agonist ivuxolimab. These receptors all come from an adult with an advanced solid tumor such as melanoma, head and neck, liver or kidney cancer. CDR3s include the opening cysteine and the closing phenylalanine or tryptophan. The D gene is left open where the match is weak. Clone size, where shown, is once, few, many, or a class for clones that have expanded.

abundance	j_gene	v_gene	d_gene	CDR3aa	CDR3nt
.	TRBJ2-2	TRBV19	TRBD2	CATLSRTSENTGELFF	TGTGCCACTCTTTCGCGGACTAGCGAGAACACCGGGGAGCTGTTTTTT
.	TRBJ2-5	TRBV7-2	TRBD2	CASSLRGLAGEAEETQYF	TGTGCCAGCAGCTTACGGGGACTAGCGGGAGAGGCGGAAGAGACCCAGTACTTC
.	TRBJ1-1	TRBV27	.	CASSSWPGAEAFF	TGTGCCAGCAGTTCCTGGCCCGGGGCTGAAGCTTTCTTT
once	TRBJ2-7	TRBV7-9	.	CASNNALYEQYF	TGTGCCAGCAACAATGCACTCTACGAGCAGTACTTC
once	TRBJ1-2	TRBV6-5	.	CASSYSRKGGYGYTF	TGTGCCAGCAGTTACTCGAGAAAGGGTGGCTATGGCTACACCTTC
once	TRBJ2-2	TRBV7-8	.	CASSRYNRRRSNTGELFF	TGTGCCAGCAGCCGCTATAATAGACGGCGCTCGAACACCGGGGAGCTGTTTTTT
.	TRBJ2-4	TRBV7-9	.	CASILGDGIQYF	TGTGCCAGCATTCTTGGCGATGGCATTCAGTACTTC
.	TRBJ1-6	TRBV27	.	CASSGGVYNSPLHF	TGTGCCAGCAGTGGGGGGGTGTATAATTCACCCCTCCACTTT
.	TRBJ2-1	TRBV7-9	TRBD1	CASSTPRTGGRDEQFF	TGTGCCAGCAGCACCCCCAGGACAGGGGGTAGAGATGAGCAGTTCTTC
.	TRBJ2-1	TRBV7-9	TRBD1	CASSLVGTAFNEQFF	TGTGCCAGCAGCTTAGTCGGGACAGCTTTCAATGAGCAGTTCTTC
.	TRBJ1-1	TRBV6-1	.	CASSDPAGQGLDTEAFF	TGTGCCAGCAGTGACCCTGCTGGGCAGGGACTTGACACTGAAGCTTTCTTT
once	TRBJ2-7	TRBV6-1	.	CASSLRQGGYEQYF	TGTGCCAGCAGCCTAAGACAGGGAGGGTACGAGCAGTACTTC
.	TRBJ2-2	TRBV4-2	TRBD2	CASSPSGTSGGELFF	TGTGCCAGCAGCCCTAGCGGGACTAGCGGCGGGGAGCTGTTTTTT
many	TRBJ1-4	TRBV7-9	.	CASSLAYGNEKLFF	TGTGCCAGCAGCTTAGCGTACGGTAATGAAAAACTGTTTTTT
.	TRBJ2-1	TRBV6-4	.	CASSDSSGSYNEQFF	TGTGCCAGCAGTGACTCTAGCGGCTCCTACAATGAGCAGTTCTTC
.	TRBJ2-3	TRBV29-1	.	CSVEGRGGQGGDTQYF	TGCAGCGTTGAAGGACGGGGGGGACAGGGAGGAGATACGCAGTATTTT
.	TRBJ2-3	TRBV2	TRBD2	CASRGTSGSLSDTQYF	TGTGCCAGCAGGGGTACTAGCGGGAGTCTTTCAGATACGCAGTATTTT
.	TRBJ1-2	TRBV6-5	.	CASRLSPGVDRYTF	TGTGCCAGCAGGCTGTCCCCAGGTGTTGATCGCTACACCTTC
.	TRBJ1-2	TRBV27	.	CASSSSGGNYGYTF	TGTGCCAGCAGTTCCTCGGGCGGAAACTATGGCTACACCTTC
once	TRBJ2-5	TRBV4-1	TRBD1	CASSQADWTGEETQYF	TGCGCCAGCAGCCAAGCGGACTGGACAGGGGAAGAGACCCAGTACTTC
few	TRBJ1-1	TRBV4-1	.	CASSSQGGAEAFF	TGCGCCAGCAGCTCGCAGGGAGGGGCTGAAGCTTTCTTT
.	TRBJ2-2	TRBV6-5	TRBD1	CASSRVQGDTGELFF	TGTGCCAGCAGCCGGGTACAGGGGGACACCGGGGAGCTGTTTTTT
.	TRBJ2-5	TRBV29-1	.	CSVDTGWGETQYF	TGCAGCGTTGATACGGGATGGGGGGAGACCCAGTACTTC
.	TRBJ1-4	TRBV6-5	.	CASSYAVKGDNEKLFF	TGTGCCAGCAGTTACGCTGTTAAGGGGGATAATGAAAAACTGTTTTTT
.	TRBJ2-3	TRBV10-3	TRBD1	CAISESWTGGEEEMLSTQYF	TGTGCCATCAGTGAGTCTTGGACAGGGGGCGAGGAGGAGATGTTGAGTACGCAGTATTTT
.	TRBJ1-5	TRBV7-9	.	CASSYTGPHQPQHF	TGTGCCAGCAGCTACACAGGGCCCCATCAGCCCCAGCATTTT
.	TRBJ2-7	TRBV28	.	CASSLLGNEQYF	TGTGCCAGCAGTTTATTAGGGAACGAGCAGTACTTC
.	TRBJ1-3	TRBV30	.	CACSPGTTGNTIYF	TGTGCCTGCTCGCCGGGAACAACTGGAAACACCATATATTTT
.	TRBJ1-4	TRBV28	.	CASSLLRASFNEKLFF	TGTGCCAGCAGTTTATTACGGGCCAGCTTTAATGAAAAACTGTTTTTT
.	TRBJ2-2	TRBV13	TRBD2	CASSPPRAGGTGELFF	TGTGCCAGCAGCCCCCCCCGAGCGGGAGGTACCGGGGAGCTGTTTTTT
.	TRBJ2-7	TRBV4-3	.	CASSQDGAQASYEQYF	TGCGCCAGCAGCCAAGATGGGGCGCAGGCGAGCTACGAGCAGTACTTC
.	TRBJ2-7	TRBV7-4	.	CASSWKGRVSYEQYF	TGTGCCAGCAGCTGGAAAGGGCGCGTTTCCTACGAGCAGTACTTC
.	TRBJ2-7	TRBV6-1	TRBD1	CASSEISRPGTGPYEQYF	TGTGCCAGCAGTGAAATTTCACGTCCCGGGACAGGGCCCTACGAGCAGTACTTC
.	TRBJ2-3	TRBV19	TRBD2	CASASGRAMKNTQYF	TGTGCCAGCGCTAGCGGGAGGGCCATGAAGAATACGCAGTATTTT
.	TRBJ1-1	TRBV29-1	.	CRGSRVGKMNTEAFF	TGCAGAGGAAGCCGGGTGGGGAAGATGAACACTGAAGCTTTCTTT
.	TRBJ2-3	TRBV5-6	.	CASSLEVGSGDTQYF	TGTGCCAGCAGCTTGGAGGTGGGCTCGGGAGATACGCAGTATTTT
.	TRBJ1-5	TRBV27	.	CASSPLGGGDQPQHF	TGTGCCAGCAGTCCCCTAGGTGGTGGAGATCAGCCCCAGCATTTT
.	TRBJ2-7	TRBV5-4	TRBD2	CASSLLAGGPNEQYF	TGTGCCAGCAGCTTACTAGCGGGAGGGCCCAACGAGCAGTACTTC
.	TRBJ2-1	TRBV25-1	TRBD1	CASRRTGAGNEQFF	TGTGCCAGCAGGAGGACAGGGGCTGGCAATGAGCAGTTCTTC
few	TRBJ1-1	TRBV5-1	.	CASSSYQGTEAFF	TGCGCCAGCAGCTCTTATCAGGGGACTGAAGCTTTCTTT
.	TRBJ2-7	TRBV4-3	.	CASSQEISHYEQYF	TGCGCCAGCAGCCAAGAGATTTCACACTACGAGCAGTACTTC
.	TRBJ1-1	TRBV5-6	.	CASSFLVRTTEAFF	TGTGCCAGCAGCTTCCTGGTCCGTACCACTGAAGCTTTCTTT
.	TRBJ1-1	TRBV29-1	TRBD1	CSAGTGPDTEAFF	TGCAGCGCCGGGACAGGGCCCGACACTGAAGCTTTCTTT
.	TRBJ1-4	TRBV19	.	CASRHRENEKLFF	TGTGCCAGTAGACACAGGGAAAATGAAAAACTGTTTTTT
once	TRBJ1-2	TRBV9	.	CASSPHPGGANYGYTF	TGTGCCAGCAGCCCACACCCTGGAGGGGCTAACTATGGCTACACCTTC
.	TRBJ2-1	TRBV28	.	CASSWERAVGNEQFF	TGTGCCAGCAGTTGGGAGAGGGCGGTGGGTAATGAGCAGTTCTTC
.	TRBJ2-5	TRBV27	.	CASSLEFGAPQETQYF	TGTGCCAGCAGTTTAGAGTTTGGGGCCCCACAAGAGACCCAGTACTTC
.	TRBJ1-1	TRBV28	.	CASSQGPAEAFF	TGTGCCAGCAGCCAGGGGCCCGCTGAAGCTTTCTTT
.	TRBJ1-6	TRBV27	.	CASSQPNSPLHF	TGTGCCAGCAGCCAACCTAATTCACCCCTCCACTTT
.	TRBJ2-7	TRBV4-1	.	CASSPAAGQYEQYF	TGCGCCAGCAGCCCAGCTGCGGGACAGTACGAGCAGTACTTC
once	TRBJ1-2	TRBV9	.	CASSGRNGYTF	TGTGCCAGCAGCGGACGGAATGGCTACACCTTC
.	TRBJ2-2	TRBV10-3	TRBD2	CAISESPTSVTGELFF	TGTGCCATCAGTGAGTCCCCCACTAGCGTCACCGGGGAGCTGTTTTTT
.	TRBJ2-7	TRBV7-6	.	CASIDSDYEQYF	TGTGCCAGCATTGACAGCGACTACGAGCAGTACTTC
few	TRBJ1-5	TRBV7-9	.	CASSPGGNQPQHF	TGTGCCAGCAGCCCCGGGGGCAATCAGCCCCAGCATTTT
.	TRBJ2-6	TRBV15	TRBD2	CATSRDRLAGGANVLTF	TGTGCCACCAGCAGAGATAGACTAGCGGGTGGGGCCAACGTCCTGACTTTC
.	TRBJ2-1	TRBV2	TRBD1	CASSDGQGANEQFF	TGTGCCAGCAGTGATGGACAGGGGGCGAATGAGCAGTTCTTC
.	TRBJ2-7	TRBV28	.	CASSSRGNEQYF	TGTGCCAGCAGCAGTCGGGGAAACGAGCAGTACTTC
.	TRBJ2-7	TRBV19	TRBD2	CASIGTTSYEQYF	TGTGCCAGTATTGGGACTACCTCCTACGAGCAGTACTTC